This T cell receptor beta chain was found in a study of cytomegalovirus exposure and HLA in healthy donors. Study-wide background: Most donors, roughly 77% of some 400 genotyped, fell in the Caucasian-associated ancestry cluster. General study results and limits: Clonal expansion was found to be greater in HLA-associated TCR beta chains than in equally common others in a later analysis.

This clone was detected a few times. Its antigen is as yet unknown. Germline V gives CDR1 MNHNY, CDR2 SVGAGI (reference sequence). Trimming took 7 bases from V and 3 from J, leaving 8 bases between them. This CDR3 is 12 amino acids long. PCR primers comprised 60 Vbeta and 13 Jbeta primers. Data came from immunoSEQ multiplex PCR; TCRdb stores just in-frame clones and leaves some out. Among over 110,000 clones listed, 75% to 85% were seen once. All the people who gave samples were healthy bone marrow donors. In nominal health when sampled, donors likely had unrecorded immune exposures nonetheless. The rearrangement joins TRBV6-6 to TRBJ2-3, with D perhaps TRBD2 (6 bases). This TCR was recovered from a man aged 40-55 years in good health and CMV-seronegative. The specimen sequenced was PBMCs. This CDR3 is CASMGGTDTQYF. CDR3 nucleotides: TGTGCCAGCATGGGGGGAACAGATACGCAGTATTTT.